These 13 T cell receptor beta chains share one sample of origin, sequenced in a study of T-cell memory formation after mild COVID-19. TCRdb fed the 5' RACE reads into MiXCR, producing one record per CDR3 protein. The sample consists of 170,000 or so distinct CDR3 sequences, around a third of them appearing once. Source material: PBMCs or a T cell subset sorted from them (not recorded which). The receptors shown here come from an adult woman who had mild COVID-19 (a few samples of this study predate the infection). Cell type and time point are not known.

This chain links TRBV7-9 with TRBJ1-2; the D is unclear. The CDR3 has 14 residues. Germline CDR1 reads SEHNR; CDR2 reads FQNEAQ (reference sequence). Deletions cut 4 bases from V and 8 bases from J, with 17 bases between. The CDR3 sequence is CASSSNTGFLGYTF. In DNA, the CDR3 is TGTGCCAGCAGCTCCAACACGGGATTTCTAGGCTACACCTTC.

The chain recombines TRBV7-6 with TRBJ2-3; D is ambiguous. V was shortened by 5 bases and J by 2 bases, with 14 bases between the two germline ends. This CDR3 comprises 15 residues. Germline V gene data show CDR1 as SGHVS and CDR2 as FNYEAQ. The CDR3 is CASSLGPLATDTQYF. The CDR3, as DNA: TGTGCCAGCAGCCTTGGACCTTTAGCCACAGATACGCAGTATTTT.

This chain uses TRBV5-4 with TRBJ2-2; the D is unclear. Germline CDR1 and CDR2: SGHNT and YYREEE (reference sequence). V was trimmed by 5 bases and J by 3 bases, leaving 14 bases between them. This CDR3 has 15 residues. CDR3 region: CASSRTGLDTGELFF. Written as DNA, the CDR3 is TGTGCCAGCAGTCGTACCGGCCTCGACACCGGGGAGCTGTTTTTT.

As DNA, the CDR3 is TGTGCCAGCAGCCAAGGAGGGGTCGGCTCAGCAGATACGCAGTATTTT. Translating it yields CASSQGGVGSADTQYF. The chain uses TRBV14 and TRBJ2-3; perhaps D is TRBD1 or TRBD2 (5 bases each). V lost 1 base, J lost 4 bases, and 15 bases lay in between. CDR3 length: 16 amino acids. The germline V gene has CDR1 SGHDN and CDR2 FVKESK.

This clonotype was counted only a few times. The chain employs TRBV7-8 and TRBJ2-1; no definite D call. Per germline, CDR1 SGHVS and CDR2 FQNEAQ. Trimming removed 5 bases at V and 7 bases at J, with 15 bases between. CDR3 length: 14 amino acids. The CDR3 loop is CASSPMDLRNEQFF. In DNA, the CDR3 is TGTGCCAGCAGCCCGATGGACCTGCGGAATGAGCAGTTCTTC.

J is TRBJ1-2 and V is TRBV5-1; 9 nucleotides line up with TRBD1. The CDR3 spans 15 residues. Unmatched junction bases numbered 4, after V lost 0 bases and J lost 4 bases. Per the germline V gene, CDR1 is SGHRS and CDR2 is YFSETQ. CDR3 amino acids: CASSLATGGGYGYTF. In DNA form, the CDR3 reads TGCGCCAGCAGCTTGGCTACAGGGGGCGGCTATGGCTACACCTTC.

This clonotype occurred a few times. The chain uses TRBV5-1 and TRBJ2-3, with TRBD2 matching 9 bases. V lost 0 bases, J lost 2 bases, and 4 bases stayed unmatched. There are 16 residues in the CDR3. Germline V lookup: CDR1 SGHRS, CDR2 YFSETQ. CDR3 coding DNA: TGCGCCAGCAGCTTGGGTTCTAGCGGGAACACAGATACGCAGTATTTT. Translating gives CASSLGSSGNTDTQYF.

The V gene is TRBV11-2, the J gene TRBJ2-3, with 8 bases identical to TRBD1. CDR1 and CDR2 from the germline V gene are SGHAT and FQNNGV. J gave up 7 bases and V 4 bases, and 13 bases lay outside the gene matches. The CDR3 is 16 amino acids. The chain's CDR3 is CASSSLRTGQLYTQYF. The CDR3 DNA is TGTGCCAGCAGCTCACTTCGGACAGGGCAATTATATACGCAGTATTTT. The full variable domain, rest sourced from reference TRBV11-2 and TRBJ2-3, is EAGVAQSPRYKIIEKRQSVAFWCNPISGHATLYWYQQILGQGPKLLIQFQNNGVVDDSQLPKDRFSAERLKGVDSTLKIQPAKLEDSAVYLCASSSLRTGQLYTQYFGPGTRLTVL.

This chain links TRBV5-5 with TRBJ2-1, with D tentatively TRBD2 (6 bases). Germline V gene lookup returns CDR1 SGHKS and CDR2 YYEKEE (reference sequence). V lost 4 bases to trimming and J lost 8 bases, with 10 bases between them. The CDR3 runs to 12 residues. CDR3 sequence (DNA): TGTGCCAGCAGCCGGCTAGCGTATGAGCAGTTCTTC. Its translation is CASSRLAYEQFF.

This chain connects TRBV4-1 to TRBJ2-5, with D perhaps given as TRBD1 or TRBD2 (5 bases each). V shed 1 base and J shed 3 bases, with 12 bases lying between them. The length of the CDR3 is 15 residues. Germline lookup yields CDR1 MGHRA and CDR2 YSYEKL. The CDR3 nucleotides read TGCGCCAGCAGCCAAGTCCGGGACGGAGAAGAGACCCAGTACTTC. Translation gives CASSQVRDGEETQYF.

The chain couples TRBV20-1 to TRBJ1-2; D is ambiguous. Germline CDR1 is DFQATT and CDR2 is SNEGSKA (reference sequence). V was cut by 2 bases and J by 8 bases, with 18 bases left in between. This CDR3 spans 14 amino acids. The CDR3 sequence: CSARHGLDRLGYTF. CDR3 in DNA: TGCAGTGCTAGACACGGCCTCGATCGTCTGGGCTACACCTTC.

This clonotype has just a few counts. The gene calls are TRBV6-5 and TRBJ2-7, with D unclear. Germline lookup yields CDR1 MNHEY and CDR2 SVGAGI. V dropped 4 bases and J dropped 0 bases, with 10 bases sitting between them. CDR3 length: 14 residues. CDR3 DNA: TGTGCCAGCAGTTCCACCAGGTCCTCCTACGAGCAGTACTTC. Protein product: CASSSTRSSYEQYF.

This clonotype is a singleton in its sample. One junction end does not reproduce the germline sequence, and a read error may be involved. The chain recombines TRBV29-1 with TRBJ1-1; D not resolved. The CDR3 has 13 residues. Germline-derived CDR1 and CDR2 are SQVTM and ANQGSEA. In nucleotides, the CDR3 is TGCAGAGTTGAAGTCGGAGGAGGGACTGAAGCTTTCTTT. This codes for CRVEVGGGTEAFF.